This entry is about one T cell receptor (beta chain). Germline values: CDR1 DFQATT, CDR2 SNEGSKA (reference sequence). The length of the CDR3 is 15 residues. Deletions cut 1 base from V and 0 bases from J, with 9 bases between. Random-hexamer reverse transcription was applied to 0.5 to 1 ug RNA. TCR beta CDR3 was amplified by immunoSEQ multiplex PCR. This amplification extended across 54 Vbeta and 13 Jbeta segments. Each CDR3 protein gets one entry after TCRdb re-called the immunoSEQ multiplex PCR reads with MiXCR. Here the sample spans 150,000 to 200,000 distinct CDR3 sequences, over 85% being singletons. This entry belongs to a study of CD8 T cells in Susac syndrome. Sequencing of TCR beta was performed on blood CD8+ and CD4+ T cells.

The sequencing input was CD4+ T cells from PBMCs. This TCR derives from a human donor in good health. This chain connects TRBV20-1 to TRBJ1-4; D remains ambiguous. CDR3 protein: CSARASGTTNEKLFF. As DNA, the CDR3 is TGCAGTGCTAGAGCATCGGGAACAACTAATGAAAAACTGTTTTTT.